The sequence of this TCR beta chain was determined in a study of blood T cell repertoires in COVID-19. For the study at large: From the United States, Italy and Spain came samples of acute and convalescent COVID-19. T cells, B-cell-depleted T cells, or PBMCs supplied cDNA or gDNA.

CDR3 length equals 15 residues. The V gene's germline CDR1 is MNHEY and CDR2 SVGAGI. The V gene lost 6 bases and the J gene lost 1 base, with 15 bases spanning the gap. In the authors' workflow: Quantification of nucleated cells was approximated via reference gene primer amplification. Sequenced by immunoSEQ multiplex PCR; TCRdb stores in-frame clones only, minus some. V and J calls and clone size are as listed in that table; D and trimming were resolved from the DNA. This table holds under 65,000 clones, approximately 80% found once. This sequence originates from an older woman with acute or convalescent COVID-19. V and J are TRBV6-5 and TRBJ1-1; D ambiguous. The source material was peripheral blood. For the CDR3, the DNA is TGTGCCAGCAGCCTAGACTCAACGAGGAACACTGAAGCTTTCTTT. This encodes CASSLDSTRNTEAFF.